This T cell receptor beta chain comes out of a study of cytomegalovirus exposure and HLA in healthy donors. For the study at large: Falling in the Caucasian-associated ancestry cluster were about four fifths of under 500 genotyped donors.

Study observations and caveats: The listing of 150 to 200 TCR beta chains classed them as cytomegalovirus-associated.

In regard to this clone: Its antigen is not known.

Each donor was nominally healthy when sampled (though unrecorded immune exposures were likely). The ends lost 8 bases at V and 7 bases at J; junction bases unmatched: 7. The CDR3 has 12 amino acids. Germline V gene lookup returns CDR1 GTSNPN and CDR2 SVGIG (reference sequence). 13 Jbeta primers and 60 Vbeta primers were used for the PCR. TCRdb's copy holds only in-frame clones and misses some; the assay was immunoSEQ multiplex PCR. The table counts about 130,000 clones; 1.7% lies in the top ten. What was sequenced was PBMCs. The V and J genes are TRBV30 and TRBJ1-4, with 7 bases that match TRBD1. This clonotype was sampled from a man younger than 35 in good health and CMV-seronegative. CDR3 bases: TGTGCCGAAAGCCAGGGGGGTGAAAAACTGTTTTTT. The encoded protein is CAESQGGEKLFF.